This T cell receptor beta chain was captured in a study of T cells after yellow fever vaccination (dated by TCRdb to the late 2010s). In the study overall: The SMART-Seq v4 Ultra Low Input RNA kit was used to prepare libraries from fractions with low cell numbers. To follow T-cell clones before and after both primary and booster YFV17D yellow fever vaccination, bulk TCR alpha and beta repertoires underwent longitudinal sequencing. Two healthy male donors, one aged 18 to 30 and one aged 30 to 40 years, made up the cohort. Bulk PBMC replicates and cell subsets were isolated from blood drawn at multiple timepoints before and after both primary and secondary immunization. What the study reported, not specific to this receptor: Compared with the primary T-cell response, the secondary T-cell response was weaker but faster, peaking on day 5 rather than day 15. Because the study included only a couple of donors, the extent to which the findings can be generalized is limited. A small fraction of clonotypes showed up in both the CD4 and CD8 compartments, probably as a result of convergent recombination. Most clones expanded after primary vaccination were re-detected after the booster (around 96% of CD4 and 80% to 90% of CD8), suggesting broad memory maintenance. Computational filtering was needed because FACS-sorted repertoires could contain abundant contaminating clonotypes from the bulk population.

The sample's treatment or condition label, decoded: live attenuated yellow fever vaccine strain. At each blood-draw timepoint, two biological replicates of bulk PBMCs were obtained. A standard Ficoll-Paque protocol was used to isolate PBMCs from peripheral blood. RNA was extracted with TriZol from bulk PBMCs, CD4 and CD8 fractions, and dextramer-positive and dextramer-negative fractions. At least ten counts were recorded for this clonotype. What this receptor recognizes is not known. No quality values exist for individual bases; no much larger clone is one base distant. TCR cDNA was synthesized by 5'RACE template switching, which introduced a universal primer site and unique molecular identifiers. Priming of cDNA synthesis was performed from both the TCR alpha and TCR beta constant segments. Library amplification used two PCR steps, and the second PCR step added sample barcodes and sequencing adapters. Sequencing of the libraries was done on either Illumina HiSeq 2500 (2x100 bp) or NovaSeq (2x150 bp). Per the authors' processing: MIGEC was used to demultiplex reads and collapse the reads into UMI consensus sequences, and MiXCR was used for V(D)J alignment. Clonotypes responding to the vaccine were identified with edgeR on replicate PBMC samples, with the criteria of FDR below 0.01 and a log2 fold change above 5 up to day 15. CD4 or CD8 identity was assigned to each bulk clonotype according to whether the clonotype was present at higher abundance in the sequenced CD4 repertoire or the sequenced CD8 repertoire. The raw public data were reprocessed by TCRdb itself: fastp quality trimming at Q25, MiXCR clonotype calling, in-frame beta chains only. Records with the same CDR3 protein are collapsed into one entry carrying the most frequent genes and DNA. TCRdb's processing, not the study's, gives the V and J calls here. A total of hundreds of thousands of distinct CDR3 sequences appear in this sample, 9% to 15% of them only once. About 15% of the sample belongs to the ten largest clones.

This sequence was found in a man aged 30-40 years who received the YFV17D yellow fever vaccine. The source was PBMCs, collected on the day of the yellow fever booster vaccination.

The DNA is as follows: TGTGCCAGCGTGGGACTAGCGGGAGTGATTGAGCAGTTCTTC. Its protein product is CASVGLAGVIEQFF. The chain joins TRBV12-3 or TRBV12-4 to TRBJ2-1; TRBD2 fits 14 bases in the junction. For this chain, trimming is 8 bases at the V end and 9 bases at the J end, and the number of junction bases without a gene match is 6. The CDR3 covers 14 residues, taking in both the cysteine and the phenylalanine. Just the 42-base CDR3 DNA is kept, in frame starting at base 1.